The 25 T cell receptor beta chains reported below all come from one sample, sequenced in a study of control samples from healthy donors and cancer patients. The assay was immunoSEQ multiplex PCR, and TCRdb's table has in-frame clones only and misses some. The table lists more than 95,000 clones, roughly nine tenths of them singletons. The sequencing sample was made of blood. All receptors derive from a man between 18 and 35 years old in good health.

The CDR3 protein is CASSPRKSAGGAYNEQFF. The CDR3 DNA sequence: TGTGCCAGCTCACCACGAAAATCAGCGGGAGGGGCCTACAATGAGCAGTTCTTC. This rearrangement joins TRBV18 to TRBJ2-1, with 10 bases lining up with TRBD2. This CDR3 contains 18 residues. Germline V gene data show CDR1 as KGHSH and CDR2 as LQKENI. Trimming took 1 base from V and 2 from J; bases not matched to a gene: 8.

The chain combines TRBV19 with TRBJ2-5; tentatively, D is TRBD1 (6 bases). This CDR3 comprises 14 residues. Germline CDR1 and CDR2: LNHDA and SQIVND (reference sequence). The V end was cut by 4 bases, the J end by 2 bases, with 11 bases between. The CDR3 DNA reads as TGTGCCAGTAGTACAGTCAGGGGTCAAGAGACCCAGTACTTC. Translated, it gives CASSTVRGQETQYF.

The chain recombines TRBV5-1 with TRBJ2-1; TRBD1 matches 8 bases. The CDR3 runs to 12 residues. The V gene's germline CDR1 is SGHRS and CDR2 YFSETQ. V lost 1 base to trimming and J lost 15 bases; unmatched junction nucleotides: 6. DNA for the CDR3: TGCGCCAGCAGCTTGATCGGACAGGGTACGTTCTTC. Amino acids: CASSLIGQGTFF. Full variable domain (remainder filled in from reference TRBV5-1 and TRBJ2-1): KAGVTQTPRYLIKTRGQQVTLSCSPISGHRSVSWYQQTPGQGLQFLFEYFSETQRNKGNFPGRFSGRQFSNSRSEMNVSTLELGDSALYLCASSLIGQGTFFGPGTRLTVL.

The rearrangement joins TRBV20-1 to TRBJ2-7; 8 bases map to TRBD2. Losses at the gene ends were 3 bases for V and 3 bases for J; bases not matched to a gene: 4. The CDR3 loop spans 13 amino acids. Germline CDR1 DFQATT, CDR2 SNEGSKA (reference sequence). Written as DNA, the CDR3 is TGCAGTGCTAGTATGAGCGGGAGCTACGAGCAGTACTTC. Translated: CSASMSGSYEQYF.

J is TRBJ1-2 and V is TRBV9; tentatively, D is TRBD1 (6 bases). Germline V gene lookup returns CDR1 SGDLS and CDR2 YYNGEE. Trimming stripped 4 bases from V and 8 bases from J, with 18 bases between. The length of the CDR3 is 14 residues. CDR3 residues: CASSSGLGAQGYTF. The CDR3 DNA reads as TGTGCCAGCAGCTCCGGGCTGGGGGCGCAGGGCTACACCTTC.

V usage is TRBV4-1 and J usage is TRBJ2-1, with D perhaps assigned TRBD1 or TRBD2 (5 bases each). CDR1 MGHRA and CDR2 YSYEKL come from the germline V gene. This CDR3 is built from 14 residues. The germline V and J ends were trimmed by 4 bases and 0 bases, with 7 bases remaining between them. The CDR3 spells CASSPGSSYNEQFF. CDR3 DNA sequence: TGCGCCAGCAGCCCAGGGAGCTCCTACAATGAGCAGTTCTTC.

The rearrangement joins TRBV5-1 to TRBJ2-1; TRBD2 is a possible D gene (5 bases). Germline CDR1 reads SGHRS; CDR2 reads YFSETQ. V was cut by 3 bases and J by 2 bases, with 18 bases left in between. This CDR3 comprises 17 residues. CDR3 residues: CASSSTITSTTYNEQFF. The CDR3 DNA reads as TGCGCCAGCAGCTCGACCATTACTAGTACGACCTACAATGAGCAGTTCTTC.

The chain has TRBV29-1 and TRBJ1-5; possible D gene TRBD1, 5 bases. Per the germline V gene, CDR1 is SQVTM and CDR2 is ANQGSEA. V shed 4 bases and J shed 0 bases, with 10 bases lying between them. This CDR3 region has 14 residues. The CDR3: CSVVGANSNQPQHF. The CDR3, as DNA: TGCAGCGTTGTAGGGGCTAATAGCAATCAGCCCCAGCATTTT.

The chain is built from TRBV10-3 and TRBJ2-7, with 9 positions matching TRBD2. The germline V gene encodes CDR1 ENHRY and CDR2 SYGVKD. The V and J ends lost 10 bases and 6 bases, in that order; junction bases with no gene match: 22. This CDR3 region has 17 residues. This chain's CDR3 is CATMGGGRALGIVEQYF. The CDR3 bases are TGTGCCACTATGGGTGGCGGGAGGGCCCTAGGAATCGTCGAGCAGTACTTC.

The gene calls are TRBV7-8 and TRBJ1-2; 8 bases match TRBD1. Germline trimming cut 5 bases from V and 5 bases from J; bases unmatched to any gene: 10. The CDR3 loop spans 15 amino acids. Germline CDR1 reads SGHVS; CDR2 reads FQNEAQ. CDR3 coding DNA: TGTGCCAGCAGCCCGTTGACAGGGGAAAGTTATGGCTACACCTTC. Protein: CASSPLTGESYGYTF. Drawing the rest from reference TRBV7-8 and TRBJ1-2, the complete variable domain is GAGVSQSPRYKVAKRGQDVALRCDPISGHVSLFWYQQALGQGPEFLTYFQNEAQLDKSGLPSDRFFAERPEGSVSTLKIQRTQQEDSAVYLCASSPLTGESYGYTFGSGTRLTVV.

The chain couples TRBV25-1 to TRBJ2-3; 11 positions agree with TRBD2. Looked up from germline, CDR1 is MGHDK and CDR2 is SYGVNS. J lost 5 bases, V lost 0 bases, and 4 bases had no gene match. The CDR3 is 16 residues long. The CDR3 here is CASSEYYSGRGDTQYF. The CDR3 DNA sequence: TGTGCCAGCAGTGAATACTATAGCGGGAGGGGAGATACGCAGTATTTT.

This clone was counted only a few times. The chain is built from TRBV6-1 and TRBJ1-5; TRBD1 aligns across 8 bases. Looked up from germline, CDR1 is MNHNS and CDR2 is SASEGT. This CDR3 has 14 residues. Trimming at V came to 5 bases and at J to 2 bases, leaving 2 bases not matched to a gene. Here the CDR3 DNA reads TGTGCCAGCAGTACACAGGGGGGCAATCAGCCCCAGCATTTT. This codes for CASSTQGGNQPQHF.

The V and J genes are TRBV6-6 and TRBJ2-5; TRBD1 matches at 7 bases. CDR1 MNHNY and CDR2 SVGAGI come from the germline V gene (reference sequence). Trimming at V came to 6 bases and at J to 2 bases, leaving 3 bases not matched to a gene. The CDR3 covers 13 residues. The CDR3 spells CASRTGLQETQYF. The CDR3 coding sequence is TGTGCCAGCAGGACAGGGTTGCAAGAGACCCAGTACTTC.

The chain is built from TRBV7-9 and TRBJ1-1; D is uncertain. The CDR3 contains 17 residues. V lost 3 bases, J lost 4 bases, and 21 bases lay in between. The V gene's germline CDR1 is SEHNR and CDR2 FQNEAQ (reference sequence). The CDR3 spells CASSFTSFVGGGTEAFF. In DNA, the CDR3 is TGTGCCAGCAGCTTTACTTCATTCGTCGGAGGAGGCACTGAAGCTTTCTTT.

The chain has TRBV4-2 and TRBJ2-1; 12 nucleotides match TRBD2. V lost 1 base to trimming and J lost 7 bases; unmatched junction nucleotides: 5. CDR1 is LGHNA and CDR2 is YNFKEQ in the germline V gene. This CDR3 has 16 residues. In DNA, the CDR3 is TGTGCCAGCAGCCAAGCTAGCGGGAGGGTCAGGAATGAGCAGTTCTTC. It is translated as CASSQASGRVRNEQFF.

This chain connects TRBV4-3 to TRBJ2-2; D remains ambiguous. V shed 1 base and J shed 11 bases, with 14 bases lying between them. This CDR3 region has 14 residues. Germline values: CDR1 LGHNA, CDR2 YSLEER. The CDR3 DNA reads TGCGCCAGCAGCCAAGGAACGAATCGACCTGAGCTGTTTTTT. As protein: CASSQGTNRPELFF.

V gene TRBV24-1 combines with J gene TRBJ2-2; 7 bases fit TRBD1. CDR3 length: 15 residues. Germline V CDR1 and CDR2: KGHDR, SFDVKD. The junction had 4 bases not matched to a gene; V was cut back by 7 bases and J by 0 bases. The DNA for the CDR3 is TGTGCCACCAGCGCCGGGACAGCGAACACCGGGGAGCTGTTTTTT. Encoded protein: CATSAGTANTGELFF.

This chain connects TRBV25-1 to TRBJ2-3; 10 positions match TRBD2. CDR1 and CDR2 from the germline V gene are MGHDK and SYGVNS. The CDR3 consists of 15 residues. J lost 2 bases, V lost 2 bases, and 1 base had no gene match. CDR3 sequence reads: CASSEGTSVTDTQYF. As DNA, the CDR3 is TGTGCCAGCAGTGAAGGGACTAGCGTCACAGATACGCAGTATTTT.

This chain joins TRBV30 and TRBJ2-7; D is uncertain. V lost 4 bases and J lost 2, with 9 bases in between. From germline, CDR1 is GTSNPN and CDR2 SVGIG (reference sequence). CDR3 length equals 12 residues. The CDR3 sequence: CAWKGVTYEQYF. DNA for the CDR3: TGTGCCTGGAAGGGCGTTACCTACGAGCAGTACTTC.

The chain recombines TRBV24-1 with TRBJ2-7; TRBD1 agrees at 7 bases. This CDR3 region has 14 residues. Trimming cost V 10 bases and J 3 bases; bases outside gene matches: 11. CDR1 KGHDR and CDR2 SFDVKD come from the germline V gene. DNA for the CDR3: TGTGCCACAGCGGACAGGTTGAAAGTCTACGAGCAGTACTTC. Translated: CATADRLKVYEQYF.

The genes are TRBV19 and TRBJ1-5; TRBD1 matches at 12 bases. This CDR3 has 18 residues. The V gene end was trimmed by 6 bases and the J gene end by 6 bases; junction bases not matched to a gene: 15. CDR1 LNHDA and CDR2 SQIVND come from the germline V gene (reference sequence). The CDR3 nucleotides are TGTGCCAGTAGATCTAATCCTTGGGACAGGGGGCTGTTTCAGCCCCAGCATTTT. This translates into CASRSNPWDRGLFQPQHF.

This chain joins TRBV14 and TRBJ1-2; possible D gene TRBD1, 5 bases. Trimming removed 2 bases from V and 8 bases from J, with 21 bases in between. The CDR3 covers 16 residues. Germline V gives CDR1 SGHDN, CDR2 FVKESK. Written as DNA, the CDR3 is TGTGCCAGCAGCCAACACCGGGACCCCACAGGAGGGGGCTACACCTTC. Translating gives CASSQHRDPTGGGYTF.

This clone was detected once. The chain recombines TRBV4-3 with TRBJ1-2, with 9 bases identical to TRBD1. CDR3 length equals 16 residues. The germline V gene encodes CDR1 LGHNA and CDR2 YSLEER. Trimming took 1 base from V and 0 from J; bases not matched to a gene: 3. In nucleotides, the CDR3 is TGCGCCAGCAGCCAAGTAGGGACAGGGCCTAACTATGGCTACACCTTC. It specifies CASSQVGTGPNYGYTF.

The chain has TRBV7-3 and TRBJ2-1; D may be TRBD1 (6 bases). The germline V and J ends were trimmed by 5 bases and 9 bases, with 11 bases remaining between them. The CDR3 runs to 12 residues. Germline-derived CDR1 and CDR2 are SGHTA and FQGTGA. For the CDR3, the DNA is TGTGCCAGCAGCATTAGGGGGAGTGAGCAGTTCTTC. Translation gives CASSIRGSEQFF.

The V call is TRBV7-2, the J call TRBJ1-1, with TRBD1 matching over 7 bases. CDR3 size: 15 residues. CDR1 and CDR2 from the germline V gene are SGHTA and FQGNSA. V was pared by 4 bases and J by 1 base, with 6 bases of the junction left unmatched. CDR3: CASSSQGGGNTEAFF. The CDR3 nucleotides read TGTGCCAGCAGCTCGCAGGGGGGTGGGAACACTGAAGCTTTCTTT.